A single sample is the source of the 15 T cell receptor beta chains below, sequenced in a study of T cells in Graves' hyperthyroidism and ophthalmopathy. Amplified regions were TCR beta CDR3 sequences from RNA transcripts. HTBI primers were the set used in a first-round RT-PCR of the TCR CDR3. TCRdb re-called the multiplex PCR reads through MiXCR, storing one row per CDR3 protein. Of some 800,000 distinct CDR3 sequences in the sample, around 39% were seen once. What was sequenced was blood. Receptors were obtained from a young man with Graves' hyperthyroidism.

This clonotype was seen a single time. The chain uses TRBV29-1 and TRBJ2-7; D possibly corresponds to TRBD2 (6 bases). The CDR3 is made up of 12 amino acids. Trimming cost V 0 bases and J 7 bases, with 10 bases left between them. CDR1 and CDR2 from the germline V gene are SQVTM and ANQGSEA. The CDR3: CSVEDGGKEQYF. CDR3 coding DNA: TGCAGCGTTGAAGATGGGGGGAAAGAGCAGTACTTC.

This clonotype was seen ten or more times. J is TRBJ2-5 and V is TRBV2, with 11 bases that match TRBD2. Trimming took 7 bases from V and 2 from J; bases not matched to a gene: 3. The CDR3 contains 14 residues. Per the germline V gene, CDR1 is SNHLY and CDR2 is FYNNEI. CDR3 nucleotides: TGTGCCAGCAACCGACTAGCGGGGCAAGAGACCCAGTACTTC. It translates to CASNRLAGQETQYF.

In this sample, this clonotype turned up a few times. V is TRBV6-6 and J is TRBJ1-5; perhaps TRBD1 as D (6 bases). There are 15 residues in the CDR3. Deletions cut 7 bases from V and 7 bases from J, with 20 bases between. Germline CDR1 MNHNY, CDR2 SVGAGI (reference sequence). In DNA form, the CDR3 reads TGTGCCAGCATCGCCCGGACGGACGGGGGCCAGCCCCAGCATTTT. As protein: CASIARTDGGQPQHF.

This rearrangement joins TRBV10-3 to TRBJ1-5; D gene ambiguous. The germline V gene has CDR1 ENHRY and CDR2 SYGVKD. Between the trimmed V and J ends, which lost 3 bases and 13 bases, there was a span of 13 bases. The CDR3 runs to 12 residues. The DNA for the CDR3 is TGTGCCATCAGTGATGATAATCACCCTCAGCATTTT. Its translation: CAISDDNHPQHF.

On this clonotype itself: A much larger clone sits a single nucleotide away, making a read error possible. V gene TRBV19 combines with J gene TRBJ1-1; D gene unclear. The V and J ends lost 4 bases and 7 bases respectively, with 16 bases between them. The germline V gene has CDR1 LNHDA and CDR2 SQIVND (reference sequence). The CDR3 covers 14 residues. The CDR3 nucleotides are TGTGCCAGTAGTACAGATTCGGGCAGACGTGAAGCTTTCTTT. This translates into CASSTDSGRREAFF.

The sample holds many counts of this clonotype. V gene TRBV7-9 combines with J gene TRBJ2-7, with 8 bases matching TRBD1. The length of the CDR3 is 13 residues. The V gene's germline CDR1 is SEHNR and CDR2 FQNEAQ (reference sequence). Trimming took 5 bases from V and 4 from J; bases not matched to a gene: 4. This CDR3 is CASSPTGDYEQYF. The CDR3 bases are TGTGCCAGCAGCCCGACAGGGGATTACGAGCAGTACTTC.

CDR3 DNA: TGCGCCAGCAGCGGGGGATACACCGGGGAGCTGTTTTTT. Translation gives CASSGGYTGELFF. The chain joins TRBV5-1 to TRBJ2-2; D may be TRBD1 or TRBD2 (5 bases each). With 4 bases removed from V and 3 bases from J, the gap between germline ends came to 7 bases. The CDR3 is 13 residues long. The germline V gene has CDR1 SGHRS and CDR2 YFSETQ. The full variable domain, rest sourced from reference TRBV5-1 and TRBJ2-2, is KAGVTQTPRYLIKTRGQQVTLSCSPISGHRSVSWYQQTPGQGLQFLFEYFSETQRNKGNFPGRFSGRQFSNSRSEMNVSTLELGDSALYLCASSGGYTGELFFGEGSRLTVL.

This clonotype was picked up a small number of times. The J gene is TRBJ2-1, the V gene TRBV7-3, with 10 positions matching TRBD1. The CDR3 is made up of 11 amino acids. Germline V gives CDR1 SGHTA, CDR2 FQGTGA. The V and J ends lost 8 bases and 10 bases, in that order; junction bases with no gene match: 2. CDR3 residues: CASGQGDEQFF. The CDR3 DNA sequence: TGTGCCAGCGGACAGGGGGACGAGCAGTTCTTC.

This clonotype was observed at least ten times. The chain combines TRBV29-1 with TRBJ1-5; D is ambiguous. The CDR3 is made up of 12 amino acids. Trimming pared 4 bases from V and 3 bases from J, leaving 7 bases between. Looked up from germline, CDR1 is SQVTM and CDR2 is ANQGSEA. The CDR3 loop is CSVGVHNQPQHF. The CDR3 nucleotides are TGCAGCGTTGGGGTCCACAATCAGCCCCAGCATTTT.

This clonotype was counted only a few times. The chain joins TRBV2 to TRBJ1-4; the D gene is possibly TRBD1 (6 bases). V lost 6 bases, J lost 8 bases, and 16 bases lay in between. In germline, CDR1 is SNHLY, CDR2 FYNNEI. The CDR3 is made up of 14 amino acids. CDR3 protein: CASRSRGLGEKLFF. The CDR3 bases are TGTGCCAGCAGGTCCAGGGGCCTCGGAGAAAAACTGTTTTTT.

The gene calls are TRBV6-1 and TRBJ1-1; D is uncertain. Between the trimmed V and J ends, which lost 8 bases and 6 bases, there was a span of 10 bases. CDR3 length equals 11 residues. Germline CDR1 is MNHNS and CDR2 is SASEGT. The CDR3 reads CASLKLAEAFF. Here the CDR3 DNA reads TGTGCCAGCCTCAAGTTGGCTGAAGCTTTCTTT.

This clonotype was observed at least ten times. This chain's CDR3 is CASSSPGRLNYGYTF. CDR3 in DNA: TGTGCCAGCAGCTCCCCGGGACGGTTAAACTATGGCTACACCTTC. The chain uses TRBV7-9 and TRBJ1-2; TRBD1 might be the D (5 bases). Trimming cost V 4 bases and J 2 bases, with 14 bases left between them. Germline-derived CDR1 and CDR2 are SEHNR and FQNEAQ (reference sequence). The CDR3 has 15 residues.

The chain recombines TRBV20-1 with TRBJ1-5; D is undetermined. In germline, CDR1 is DFQATT, CDR2 SNEGSKA (reference sequence). V shed 0 bases and J shed 8 bases, with 17 bases lying between them. The CDR3 totals 15 residues. CDR3 protein: CSARDQVVSKEPQHF. CDR3 DNA: TGCAGTGCTAGAGATCAGGTTGTATCCAAAGAGCCCCAGCATTTT.

The chain uses TRBV7-2 and TRBJ1-4; TRBD1 agrees at 7 bases. V dropped 6 bases and J dropped 5; count of bases not matched to a gene: 6. Per germline, CDR1 SGHTA and CDR2 FQGNSA. The CDR3 covers 14 residues. The CDR3 loop reads CASSRDRANEKLFF. CDR3 coding DNA: TGTGCCAGCAGTCGCGACAGGGCGAATGAAAAACTGTTTTTT.

This clonotype has a single count. The rearrangement joins TRBV2 to TRBJ2-5, with 10 bases aligning to TRBD2. V was clipped by 8 bases and J by 4 bases; unmatched bases: 22. CDR1 and CDR2 (germline): SNHLY, FYNNEI. The CDR3 is 19 residues long. The chain's CDR3 is CASAGALAGAVSIGETQYF. Written as DNA, the CDR3 is TGTGCCAGCGCCGGGGCGCTAGCGGGAGCAGTATCGATCGGAGAGACCCAGTACTTC.